The 22 T cell receptor beta chains in this list originate from one sample, sequenced in a study of read filtering for tumor transcriptome and immune sequencing. The library was built from about 400 ng RNA with molecular barcoded adaptors for alpha/delta and beta/gamma chains. TCRdb redid the calling of the reads with MiXCR, one entry per CDR3 protein. The table lists under 60,000 distinct CDR3 sequences, roughly 19% of them singletons. The sample consisted of a population of CD138-negative cells sorted from bone marrow. The source is a donor at least 40 years old with multiple myeloma.

This clonotype was found a few times. Possible read error: a much larger clone is one base away. This chain uses TRBV5-1 with TRBJ2-1, with 10 bases that match TRBD2. Germline V gives CDR1 SGHRS, CDR2 YFSETQ. This CDR3 comprises 19 residues. V shed 4 bases and J 0 bases; nucleotides not matched to a gene: 13. CDR3 DNA: TGCGCCAGCAGCCCCAGGCTAGCGGGGGCCTCGAGCTCCTACAATGAGCAGTTCTTC. Its protein is CASSPRLAGASSSYNEQFF. The whole variable domain, remainder taken from reference TRBV5-1 and TRBJ2-1, is KAGVTQTPRYLIKTRGQQVTLSCSPISGHRSVSWYQQTPGQGLQFLFEYFSETQRNKGNFPGRFSGRQFSNSRSEMNVSTLELGDSALYLCASSPRLAGASSSYNEQFFGPGTRLTVL.

This clonotype was detected many times. The rearrangement links TRBV18 to TRBJ2-5; 11 nucleotides match TRBD2. The CDR3 is 15 amino acids. Germline V CDR1 and CDR2: KGHSH, LQKENI. V gave up 3 bases and J gave up 5 bases; unmatched junction bases: 5. This CDR3 reads CASSPTSGRRETQYF. DNA of the CDR3: TGTGCCAGCTCACCTACTAGCGGGAGAAGGGAGACCCAGTACTTC.

This clonotype came up many times. V is TRBV18 and J is TRBJ2-1; D assignment may be TRBD1 or TRBD2 (6 bases each). Germline V gene lookup returns CDR1 KGHSH and CDR2 LQKENI. This CDR3 has 15 residues. V was cut by 4 bases and J by 8 bases, with 18 bases left in between. Here the CDR3 DNA reads TGTGCCAGCTCACGAGGTGGAGGGGGGATGGATGAGCAGTTCTTC. Residues: CASSRGGGGMDEQFF.

This clonotype was observed many times. This chain uses TRBV7-8 with TRBJ1-4; D not resolved. V was clipped by 2 bases and J by 7 bases, with 14 bases between them. This CDR3 region has 15 residues. Germline V gene lookup returns CDR1 SGHVS and CDR2 FQNEAQ. Here the CDR3 reads CASSLMGQKSEKLFF. In nucleotides, the CDR3 is TGTGCCAGCAGCTTAATGGGCCAAAAAAGTGAAAAACTGTTTTTT. Based on the CDR3 plus reference TRBV7-8 and TRBJ1-4, the full variable domain is GAGVSQSPRYKVAKRGQDVALRCDPISGHVSLFWYQQALGQGPEFLTYFQNEAQLDKSGLPSDRFFAERPEGSVSTLKIQRTQQEDSAVYLCASSLMGQKSEKLFFGSGTQLSVL.

This rearrangement joins TRBV7-2 to TRBJ2-1; D may be TRBD1 or TRBD2 (5 bases each). The CDR3 consists of 18 residues. Germline V lookup: CDR1 SGHTA, CDR2 FQGNSA. V lost 1 base, J lost 0 bases, and 16 bases lay in between. CDR3 in DNA: TGTGCCAGCAGCTTAGTTAGTGGGGGTGGGGGCTCCTACAATGAGCAGTTCTTC. The encoded protein is CASSLVSGGGGSYNEQFF.

This clonotype was picked up many times. The rearrangement links TRBV5-1 to TRBJ1-1; D uncertain. Germline-derived CDR1 and CDR2 are SGHRS and YFSETQ. Trimming left V 0 bases short and J 4 bases short, with 13 bases between. The CDR3 totals 15 residues. CDR3 sequence: CASSLGPPGSTEAFF. In nucleotides, the CDR3 is TGCGCCAGCAGCTTGGGTCCCCCGGGGAGCACTGAAGCTTTCTTT.

About this clonotype itself: Being one base from a much bigger clone, this may be a read error. The chain joins TRBV12-3 or TRBV12-4 to TRBJ1-1, with 12 nucleotides matching TRBD1. This CDR3 spans 16 amino acids. Losses at the gene ends were 5 bases for V and 4 bases for J; bases not matched to a gene: 8. This chain's CDR3 is CASSLGQGALTTEAFF. The CDR3 DNA reads as TGTGCCAGCAGTCTGGGACAGGGGGCGCTTACCACTGAAGCTTTCTTT.

This clonotype was counted once. The chain has TRBV18 and TRBJ2-5; TRBD2 might be the D (6 bases). The CDR3 contains 15 residues. Germline V gives CDR1 KGHSH, CDR2 LQKENI. V was clipped by 8 bases and J by 7 bases, with 23 bases between them. CDR3 residues: CASAPFEGGGGTQYF. The DNA for the CDR3 is TGTGCCAGCGCCCCCTTCGAGGGAGGAGGTGGGACCCAGTACTTC.

The genes are TRBV12-3 or TRBV12-4 and TRBJ1-3; 8 nucleotides match TRBD1. The ends lost 7 bases at V and 0 bases at J; junction bases unmatched: 20. CDR3 length equals 20 residues. This CDR3 is CASTLAGQGLLLDSGNTIYF. For the CDR3, the DNA is TGTGCCAGCACCCTCGCAGGACAGGGCCTATTACTCGACTCTGGAAACACCATATATTTT.

To note about this clonotype: Lacking the conserved final phenylalanine or tryptophan, this CDR3 likely reflects a read error. Here the CDR3 reads CASSQTWGDYTDPQYL. In nucleotides, the CDR3 is TGTGCCAGCAGCCAAACCTGGGGTGATTACACAGATCCGCAGTATTTA. The chain links TRBV11-1 to TRBJ2-3; D ambiguous. CDR1 and CDR2 (germline): SGHAT, FQDESV (reference sequence). The CDR3 runs 16 residues.

The rearrangement links TRBV5-1 to TRBJ1-1, with 9 bases aligning to TRBD1. CDR3 size: 13 residues. Per germline, CDR1 SGHRS and CDR2 YFSETQ. J gave up 8 bases and V 4 bases, and 6 bases lay outside the gene matches. CDR3 nucleotides: TGCGCCAGCAGCCCTGGGGACAGGGTGGAAGCTTTCTTT. This gives the protein CASSPGDRVEAFF. Using reference TRBV5-1 and TRBJ1-1 for the parts outside the CDR3, the full variable domain is KAGVTQTPRYLIKTRGQQVTLSCSPISGHRSVSWYQQTPGQGLQFLFEYFSETQRNKGNFPGRFSGRQFSNSRSEMNVSTLELGDSALYLCASSPGDRVEAFFGQGTRLTVV.

This clonotype was found many times. This chain links TRBV14 with TRBJ2-1, with D possibly being TRBD2 (6 bases). The CDR3 has 14 amino acids. Germline V lookup: CDR1 SGHDN, CDR2 FVKESK. Between the trimmed V and J ends, which lost 1 base and 15 bases, there was a span of 19 bases. CDR3 coding DNA: TGTGCCAGCAGCCAAGGGGGCGGGAAGAGGTTGCCGTTCTTC. Protein product: CASSQGGGKRLPFF.

There are many counts of this clonotype. The chain combines TRBV7-9 with TRBJ2-5; possibly TRBD2 for D (6 bases). CDR3 length equals 15 residues. V lost 0 bases and J lost 1, with 9 bases in between. Germline V gene data show CDR1 as SEHNR and CDR2 as FQNEAQ (reference sequence). CDR3 sequence reads: CASSLALSGQETQYF. The CDR3 DNA reads TGTGCCAGCAGCTTAGCCCTTAGCGGCCAAGAGACCCAGTACTTC.

In this sample, this clonotype is medium-sized. The chain combines TRBV6-2 or TRBV6-3 with TRBJ2-2; D unresolved. Germline CDR1 and CDR2: MNHEY and SVGEGT. This CDR3 spans 15 amino acids. The ends were cut back, 2 bases at V and 1 base at J, with 8 bases in the middle. CDR3 sequence: CASSYGLLNTGELFF. In nucleotides, the CDR3 is TGTGCCAGCAGTTACGGGCTTTTGAACACCGGGGAGCTGTTTTTT.

This rearrangement joins TRBV7-2 to TRBJ2-5, with 9 nucleotides matching TRBD1. Germline trimming cut 1 base from V and 2 bases from J; bases unmatched to any gene: 5. This CDR3 has 16 amino acids. Germline CDR1 and CDR2: SGHTA and FQGNSA. The CDR3 bases are TGTACCAGCAGCTTAGGCTCCGGGACAGGGCAAGAGACCCAGTACTTC. Translation: CTSSLGSGTGQETQYF.

This clonotype was counted at least ten times. CDR3 protein: CASSQDTRNQPQHF. The CDR3 DNA sequence: TGTGCCAGCAGCCAAGACACGCGCAATCAGCCCCAGCATTTT. This chain joins TRBV2 and TRBJ1-5; D is uncertain. The CDR3 covers 14 residues. Germline V gene lookup returns CDR1 SNHLY and CDR2 FYNNEI. Trimming took 6 bases from V and 2 from J, leaving 11 bases between them.

For this clonotype: Possible read error: a much larger clone is one base away. The chain couples TRBV12-3 or TRBV12-4 to TRBJ1-2, with a tentative D call TRBD1 (5 bases). The V end was cut by 8 bases, the J end by 1 base, with 11 bases between. There are 13 residues in the CDR3. Written as DNA, the CDR3 is TGTGCCAGCGGCCTACAGGTTAACTATGGCTACACCTTC. This codes for CASGLQVNYGYTF.

This clonotype appeared many times. The chain links TRBV2 to TRBJ2-1; 7 nucleotides align to TRBD2. The germline V gene encodes CDR1 SNHLY and CDR2 FYNNEI. The V gene end was trimmed by 4 bases and the J gene end by 3 bases; junction bases not matched to a gene: 3. The CDR3 runs 14 residues. CDR3 DNA: TGTGCCAGCAGTGGTCTAGCGGACTACAATGAGCAGTTCTTC. It translates to CASSGLADYNEQFF.

This clonotype was seen more than once but under ten times. This may come from a read error, since a much larger clone is one base off. V usage is TRBV20-1 and J usage is TRBJ1-2, with unresolved D. CDR3 size: 13 residues. From germline, CDR1 is DFQATT and CDR2 SNEGSKA (reference sequence). The CDR3 here is CSARGPESYAYTF. The CDR3 nucleotides are TGCAGTGCTAGAGGGCCAGAATCCTATGCCTACACCTTC.

This clonotype showed up many times. The gene calls are TRBV20-1 and TRBJ2-7; D is ambiguous. This CDR3 is built from 13 residues. V was trimmed by 2 bases and J by 4 bases, leaving 12 bases between them. Germline CDR1 is DFQATT and CDR2 is SNEGSKA (reference sequence). This CDR3 reads CSARPSSVYEQYF. As DNA, the CDR3 is TGCAGTGCTAGACCTAGTTCGGTGTACGAGCAGTACTTC.

This clonotype was found many times. The chain recombines TRBV2 with TRBJ2-7; 7 bases match TRBD2. CDR1 is SNHLY and CDR2 is FYNNEI in the germline V gene. The CDR3 runs 14 residues. The junction had 4 bases not matched to a gene; V was cut back by 3 bases and J by 2 bases. CDR3 in DNA: TGTGCCAGCAGTGACAGAGCGGGAACCTACGAGCAGTACTTC. The encoded protein is CASSDRAGTYEQYF.

The rearrangement links TRBV5-1 to TRBJ2-5; TRBD2 aligns across 11 bases. The CDR3 length is 17 residues. V lost 4 bases, J lost 1 base, and 9 bases stayed unmatched. In germline, CDR1 is SGHRS, CDR2 YFSETQ. CDR3 region: CASSPRTSGYFQETQYF. The DNA for the CDR3 is TGCGCCAGCAGCCCGAGGACTAGCGGGTACTTCCAAGAGACCCAGTACTTC.